Listed below are T cell receptor beta chains from one sample, sequenced in a study of regulatory T cells in long-lasting Graves disease. TCRdb passed the multiplex PCR reads through MiXCR, listing each CDR3 protein once. The sample lists about 530,000 distinct CDR3 sequences, approximately 16% occurring once. The data were also submitted as part of a second study, on T cells in Graves' hyperthyroidism and ophthalmopathy.

The sample was peripheral blood mononuclear cells (PBMCs), taken at new diagnosis, from a patient treated with antithyroid drugs. The origin of the receptors is a woman aged 35-65 years with Graves disease. The CDR3 runs from the conserved cysteine through the conserved F or W. A D gene is named only where the DNA matches it firmly. Rows may omit the clone size; those that give it use once, few, many or a size class.

v_call: TRBV7-8; d_call: -; j_call: TRBJ1-5; clone_size: many; cdr3_length: 16; cdr3_aa: CASSLAALRDDQPQHF; cdr3_nt: TGTGCCAGCAGCTTAGCGGCGTTGAGGGACGATCAGCCCCAGCATTTT
v_call: TRBV14; d_call: TRBD1; j_call: TRBJ1-2; clone_size: many; cdr3_length: 16; cdr3_aa: CASSQQGDSYNYGYTF; cdr3_nt: TGTGCCAGCAGCCAGCAAGGGGACAGCTATAACTATGGCTACACCTTC
v_call: TRBV5-1; d_call: -; j_call: TRBJ2-2; clone_size: many; cdr3_length: 14; cdr3_aa: CASSQTANTGELFF; cdr3_nt: TGTGCCAGCAGTCAAACAGCGAACACCGGGGAGCTGTTTTTT
v_call: TRBV4-1; d_call: -; j_call: TRBJ1-6; clone_size: few; cdr3_length: 15; cdr3_aa: CASSPPVPGAGTLHF; cdr3_nt: TGCGCCAGCAGCCCCCCAGTGCCGGGTGCGGGGACCCTCCACTTT
v_call: TRBV13; d_call: -; j_call: TRBJ2-5; clone_size: many; cdr3_length: 13; cdr3_aa: CASSQDLEGTQYF; cdr3_nt: TGTGCCAGCAGCCAGGACTTGGAAGGGACCCAGTACTTC
v_call: TRBV18; d_call: -; j_call: TRBJ1-1; clone_size: few; cdr3_length: 15; cdr3_aa: CASSPPIGQNTEAFF; cdr3_nt: TGTGCCAGCTCACCACCTATCGGACAAAACACTGAAGCTTTCTTT
v_call: TRBV7-9; d_call: -; j_call: TRBJ2-5; clone_size: -; cdr3_length: 12; cdr3_aa: CASGQTQETQYF; cdr3_nt: TGTGCCAGCGGCCAAACCCAAGAGACCCAGTACTTC
v_call: TRBV2; d_call: -; j_call: TRBJ2-5; clone_size: -; cdr3_length: 11; cdr3_aa: CASSPDSTQYF; cdr3_nt: TGTGCCAGCAGCCCCGATTCTACCCAGTACTTC
v_call: TRBV28; d_call: -; j_call: TRBJ1-5; clone_size: many; cdr3_length: 15; cdr3_aa: CASSLTKGVVQPQHF; cdr3_nt: TGTGCCAGCAGTTTGACCAAGGGCGTCGTTCAGCCCCAGCATTTT
v_call: TRBV15; d_call: TRBD1; j_call: TRBJ2-2; clone_size: -; cdr3_length: 18; cdr3_aa: CATPLTGDRGQNTGELFF; cdr3_nt: TGTGCCACCCCCCTGACCGGAGACAGGGGGCAGAACACCGGGGAGCTGTTTTTT
v_call: TRBV5-1; d_call: -; j_call: TRBJ1-2; clone_size: many; cdr3_length: 13; cdr3_aa: CASSLESGLRYTF; cdr3_nt: TGCGCCAGCAGCTTGGAATCGGGATTGCGATACACCTTC
v_call: TRBV2; d_call: -; j_call: TRBJ1-1; clone_size: -; cdr3_length: 17; cdr3_aa: CASSESGDRFRDTEAFF; cdr3_nt: TGTGCCAGCAGTGAATCGGGGGACCGATTTAGGGACACTGAAGCTTTCTTT
v_call: TRBV7-9; d_call: TRBD1; j_call: TRBJ1-2; clone_size: -; cdr3_length: 13; cdr3_aa: CAGSTGQAIGYTF; cdr3_nt: TGTGCCGGCAGCACCGGACAGGCCATAGGCTACACCTTC
v_call: TRBV20-1; d_call: -; j_call: TRBJ1-1; clone_size: many; cdr3_length: 16; cdr3_aa: CSAHLGSIWANTEAFF; cdr3_nt: TGCAGTGCTCATCTCGGTTCAATTTGGGCGAACACTGAAGCTTTCTTT
v_call: TRBV18; d_call: -; j_call: TRBJ2-1; clone_size: many; cdr3_length: 11; cdr3_aa: CASSRVNEQFF; cdr3_nt: TGTGCCAGCTCAAGAGTGAATGAGCAGTTCTTC
v_call: TRBV20-1; d_call: -; j_call: TRBJ2-7; clone_size: -; cdr3_length: 14; cdr3_aa: CSAGNSDLSYEQYF; cdr3_nt: TGCAGTGCTGGCAACTCGGACTTATCCTACGAGCAGTACTTC
v_call: TRBV7-2; d_call: TRBD2; j_call: TRBJ2-3; clone_size: many; cdr3_length: 17; cdr3_aa: CASSHRLAGVSTDTQYF; cdr3_nt: TGTGCCAGCAGCCACAGACTAGCGGGGGTGTCCACAGATACGCAGTATTTT
v_call: TRBV5-5; d_call: TRBD1; j_call: TRBJ1-1; clone_size: few; cdr3_length: 17; cdr3_aa: CASSRSIWDREKAEAFF; cdr3_nt: TGTGCCAGCAGCCGCTCCATTTGGGACAGGGAGAAGGCTGAAGCTTTCTTT
v_call: TRBV7-2; d_call: TRBD1; j_call: TRBJ1-5; clone_size: -; cdr3_length: 21; cdr3_aa: CASSFAAGLFSGGYSNQPQHF; cdr3_nt: TGTGCCAGCAGCTTCGCAGCTGGGTTGTTTTCAGGGGGATATAGCAATCAGCCCCAGCATTTT
v_call: TRBV12-3/TRBV12-4; d_call: -; j_call: TRBJ1-1; clone_size: many; cdr3_length: 11; cdr3_aa: CASSYRTEAFF; cdr3_nt: TGTGCCAGCAGTTATAGGACTGAAGCTTTCTTT
v_call: TRBV29-1; d_call: -; j_call: TRBJ1-1; clone_size: few; cdr3_length: 15; cdr3_aa: CSVGVVGNGALKAFF; cdr3_nt: TGCAGCGTTGGGGTGGTTGGGAATGGGGCTCTCAAAGCTTTCTTT
v_call: TRBV3-1; d_call: -; j_call: TRBJ1-2; clone_size: many; cdr3_length: 15; cdr3_aa: CASSQVPEGLNGYTF; cdr3_nt: TGTGCCAGCAGCCAAGTACCGGAGGGTCTCAATGGCTACACCTTC
v_call: TRBV29-1; d_call: TRBD2; j_call: TRBJ2-1; clone_size: -; cdr3_length: 16; cdr3_aa: CSVGWVASGRTNEQFF; cdr3_nt: TGCAGCGTTGGATGGGTGGCTAGCGGGAGGACAAATGAGCAGTTCTTC
v_call: TRBV28; d_call: -; j_call: TRBJ1-2; clone_size: many; cdr3_length: 13; cdr3_aa: CASSPDYNYGYTF; cdr3_nt: TGTGCCAGCAGCCCCGACTACAACTATGGCTACACCTTC
v_call: TRBV5-1; d_call: -; j_call: TRBJ1-1; clone_size: many; cdr3_length: 15; cdr3_aa: CASSLDGGYFTEAFF; cdr3_nt: TGCGCCAGCAGCTTGGATGGCGGATACTTCACTGAAGCTTTCTTT
v_call: TRBV5-1; d_call: -; j_call: TRBJ2-7; clone_size: few; cdr3_length: 15; cdr3_aa: CASSLGWTGAYEQYF; cdr3_nt: TGCGCCAGCAGCTTGGGGTGGACGGGAGCCTACGAGCAGTACTTC
v_call: TRBV27; d_call: -; j_call: TRBJ2-1; clone_size: -; cdr3_length: 14; cdr3_aa: CASSKRSSYNEQFF; cdr3_nt: TGTGCCAGCAGTAAACGCAGCTCCTACAATGAGCAGTTCTTC
v_call: TRBV7-8; d_call: -; j_call: TRBJ1-1; clone_size: many; cdr3_length: 15; cdr3_aa: CASSFHVGENTEAFF; cdr3_nt: TGTGCCAGCAGCTTTCATGTCGGTGAGAACACTGAAGCTTTCTTT
v_call: TRBV12-3/TRBV12-4; d_call: TRBD1; j_call: TRBJ2-7; clone_size: many; cdr3_length: 15; cdr3_aa: CASSLGQGTPYEQYF; cdr3_nt: TGTGCCAGCAGCTTAGGACAGGGTACCCCCTACGAGCAGTACTTC
v_call: TRBV6-2/TRBV6-3; d_call: TRBD2; j_call: TRBJ2-1; clone_size: -; cdr3_length: 15; cdr3_aa: CASRRAGGLFDEQFF; cdr3_nt: TGTGCCAGCAGAAGAGCGGGGGGGCTGTTTGATGAGCAGTTCTTC
v_call: TRBV2; d_call: -; j_call: TRBJ1-2; clone_size: many; cdr3_length: 10; cdr3_aa: CASRGFGYTF; cdr3_nt: TGTGCCAGCAGGGGCTTTGGCTACACCTTC
v_call: TRBV28; d_call: -; j_call: TRBJ2-4; clone_size: many; cdr3_length: 19; cdr3_aa: CASSLSLWERSGAKNIQYF; cdr3_nt: TGTGCCAGCAGTTTATCCCTCTGGGAGAGGTCGGGAGCCAAAAACATTCAGTACTTC
v_call: TRBV10-3; d_call: -; j_call: TRBJ2-3; clone_size: few; cdr3_length: 13; cdr3_aa: CAISEPDRDTQYF; cdr3_nt: TGTGCCATCAGTGAACCGGACAGAGATACGCAGTATTTT
v_call: TRBV5-1; d_call: -; j_call: TRBJ2-3; clone_size: few; cdr3_length: 16; cdr3_aa: CASSFELGTFADTQYF; cdr3_nt: TGTGCCAGCAGCTTCGAGTTGGGTACATTCGCGGATACGCAGTATTTT
v_call: TRBV20-1; d_call: TRBD2; j_call: TRBJ2-7; clone_size: few; cdr3_length: 14; cdr3_aa: CSAHSGGPSNEQYF; cdr3_nt: TGCAGTGCTCATAGCGGGGGGCCCTCTAACGAGCAGTACTTC
v_call: TRBV11-1; d_call: -; j_call: TRBJ2-1; clone_size: many; cdr3_length: 12; cdr3_aa: CASSPVDNEQFF; cdr3_nt: TGTGCCAGCAGCCCGGTCGACAATGAGCAGTTCTTC
v_call: TRBV6-2/TRBV6-3; d_call: -; j_call: TRBJ2-5; clone_size: many; cdr3_length: 12; cdr3_aa: CASLGYQETQYF; cdr3_nt: TGTGCCAGCCTGGGATACCAAGAGACCCAGTACTTC
v_call: TRBV2; d_call: -; j_call: TRBJ2-7; clone_size: many; cdr3_length: 14; cdr3_aa: CASSERLARNEQYF; cdr3_nt: TGTGCCAGCAGTGAACGGCTAGCGAGAAACGAGCAGTACTTC
v_call: TRBV5-6; d_call: -; j_call: TRBJ2-5; clone_size: many; cdr3_length: 14; cdr3_aa: CASSLVWDIETQYF; cdr3_nt: TGTGCCAGCAGCTTGGTGTGGGACATTGAGACCCAGTACTTC
v_call: TRBV11-1; d_call: -; j_call: TRBJ2-2; clone_size: many; cdr3_length: 15; cdr3_aa: CASRLHFANTGELFF; cdr3_nt: TGTGCCAGCAGACTACACTTCGCGAACACCGGGGAGCTGTTTTTT
v_call: TRBV20-1; d_call: -; j_call: TRBJ1-6; clone_size: -; cdr3_length: 8; cdr3_aa: CSASPLHF; cdr3_nt: TGCAGTGCTTCACCCCTCCACTTT
v_call: TRBV2; d_call: TRBD2; j_call: TRBJ2-1; clone_size: few; cdr3_length: 13; cdr3_aa: CASKQRGGDEQFF; cdr3_nt: TGTGCCAGCAAGCAGCGGGGGGGGGATGAGCAGTTCTTC
v_call: TRBV12-3/TRBV12-4; d_call: TRBD1; j_call: TRBJ1-2; clone_size: -; cdr3_length: 14; cdr3_aa: CASSFQTGANGYTF; cdr3_nt: TGTGCCAGCAGTTTTCAGACAGGGGCCAATGGCTACACCTTC
v_call: TRBV20-1; d_call: TRBD2; j_call: TRBJ2-3; clone_size: many; cdr3_length: 19; cdr3_aa: CSARPGLAGGAPSTDTQYF; cdr3_nt: TGCAGTGCTAGGCCGGGACTAGCGGGGGGTGCCCCTAGCACAGATACGCAGTATTTT
v_call: TRBV4-1; d_call: TRBD1; j_call: TRBJ1-1; clone_size: few; cdr3_length: 15; cdr3_aa: CASSTDDRANTEAFF; cdr3_nt: TGTGCCAGCAGCACAGACGACAGGGCCAACACTGAAGCTTTCTTT
v_call: TRBV19; d_call: -; j_call: TRBJ2-3; clone_size: -; cdr3_length: 14; cdr3_aa: CATQPQARTDTQYF; cdr3_nt: TGTGCCACCCAACCCCAGGCACGCACAGATACGCAGTATTTT
v_call: TRBV19; d_call: -; j_call: TRBJ2-3; clone_size: -; cdr3_length: 15; cdr3_aa: CASSIRQTRKDTQYF; cdr3_nt: TGTGCCAGTAGTATCAGACAAACACGGAAAGATACGCAGTATTTT
v_call: TRBV7-3; d_call: TRBD2; j_call: TRBJ2-1; clone_size: few; cdr3_length: 14; cdr3_aa: CASSVSGSGGEQFF; cdr3_nt: TGTGCCAGCAGCGTCAGTGGTAGCGGGGGCGAGCAGTTCTTC
v_call: TRBV27; d_call: -; j_call: TRBJ1-1; clone_size: -; cdr3_length: 14; cdr3_aa: CASSALTGNTEAFF; cdr3_nt: TGTGCCAGCAGTGCGCTCACAGGGAACACTGAAGCTTTCTTT
v_call: TRBV7-3; d_call: -; j_call: TRBJ2-3; clone_size: few; cdr3_length: 14; cdr3_aa: CASRPGLSTDTQYF; cdr3_nt: TGTGCCAGCAGGCCGGGACTCTCGACAGATACGCAGTATTTT